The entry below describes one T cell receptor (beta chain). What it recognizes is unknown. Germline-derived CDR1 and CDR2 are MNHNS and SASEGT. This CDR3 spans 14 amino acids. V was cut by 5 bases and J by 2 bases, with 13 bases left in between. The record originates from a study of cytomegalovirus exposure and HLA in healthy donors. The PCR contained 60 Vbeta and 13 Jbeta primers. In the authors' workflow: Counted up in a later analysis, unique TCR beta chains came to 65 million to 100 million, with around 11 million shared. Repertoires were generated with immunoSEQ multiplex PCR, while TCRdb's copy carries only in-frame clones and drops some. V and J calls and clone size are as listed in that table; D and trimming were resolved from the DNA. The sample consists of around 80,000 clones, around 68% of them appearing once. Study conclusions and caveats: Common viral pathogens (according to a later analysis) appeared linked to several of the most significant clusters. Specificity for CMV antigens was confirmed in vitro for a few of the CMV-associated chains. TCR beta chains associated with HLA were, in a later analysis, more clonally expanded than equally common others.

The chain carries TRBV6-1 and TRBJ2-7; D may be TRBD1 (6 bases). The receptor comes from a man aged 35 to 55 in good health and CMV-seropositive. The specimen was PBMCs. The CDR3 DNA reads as TGTGCCAGCAGTTTCTGGGGGCCTACCTACGAGCAGTACTTC. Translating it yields CASSFWGPTYEQYF.